The T cell receptor (beta chain) described here comes from a study of T cells in Graves' hyperthyroidism and ophthalmopathy. Study-level information: Upon initial diagnosis and before any treatment, peripheral blood was collected. Study-wide results and limits: Researchers found most expanded thyroid clonotypes above 0.001 in blood as well.

RNA transcripts served as the template for amplifying TCR beta CDR3 regions. When the TCR CDR3 underwent first-round RT-PCR, the HTBI primer set was used. TCRdb ran MiXCR on the multiplex PCR reads and lists one entry per CDR3 protein. The data hold approximately 380,000 distinct CDR3 sequences, with more than 12% observed a single time. Clinicians diagnosed patients from clinical symptoms, serum thyroxine and TRAb, thyroid ultrasound and orbital computed tomography. The table lists this clonotype with a few counts. Its target is unknown. Trimming took 2 bases from V and 1 from J, leaving 9 bases between them. Germline V CDR1 and CDR2: SGHAT, FQNNGV. The CDR3 runs to 14 residues.

V and J are TRBV11-2 and TRBJ2-7; D unresolved. The TCR sequence derives from a man between 45 and 60 years old with Graves' ophthalmopathy. Material: blood. The CDR3 sequence: CASSLWANSYEQYF. In DNA, the CDR3 is TGTGCCAGCAGCTTATGGGCAAATTCCTACGAGCAGTACTTC.